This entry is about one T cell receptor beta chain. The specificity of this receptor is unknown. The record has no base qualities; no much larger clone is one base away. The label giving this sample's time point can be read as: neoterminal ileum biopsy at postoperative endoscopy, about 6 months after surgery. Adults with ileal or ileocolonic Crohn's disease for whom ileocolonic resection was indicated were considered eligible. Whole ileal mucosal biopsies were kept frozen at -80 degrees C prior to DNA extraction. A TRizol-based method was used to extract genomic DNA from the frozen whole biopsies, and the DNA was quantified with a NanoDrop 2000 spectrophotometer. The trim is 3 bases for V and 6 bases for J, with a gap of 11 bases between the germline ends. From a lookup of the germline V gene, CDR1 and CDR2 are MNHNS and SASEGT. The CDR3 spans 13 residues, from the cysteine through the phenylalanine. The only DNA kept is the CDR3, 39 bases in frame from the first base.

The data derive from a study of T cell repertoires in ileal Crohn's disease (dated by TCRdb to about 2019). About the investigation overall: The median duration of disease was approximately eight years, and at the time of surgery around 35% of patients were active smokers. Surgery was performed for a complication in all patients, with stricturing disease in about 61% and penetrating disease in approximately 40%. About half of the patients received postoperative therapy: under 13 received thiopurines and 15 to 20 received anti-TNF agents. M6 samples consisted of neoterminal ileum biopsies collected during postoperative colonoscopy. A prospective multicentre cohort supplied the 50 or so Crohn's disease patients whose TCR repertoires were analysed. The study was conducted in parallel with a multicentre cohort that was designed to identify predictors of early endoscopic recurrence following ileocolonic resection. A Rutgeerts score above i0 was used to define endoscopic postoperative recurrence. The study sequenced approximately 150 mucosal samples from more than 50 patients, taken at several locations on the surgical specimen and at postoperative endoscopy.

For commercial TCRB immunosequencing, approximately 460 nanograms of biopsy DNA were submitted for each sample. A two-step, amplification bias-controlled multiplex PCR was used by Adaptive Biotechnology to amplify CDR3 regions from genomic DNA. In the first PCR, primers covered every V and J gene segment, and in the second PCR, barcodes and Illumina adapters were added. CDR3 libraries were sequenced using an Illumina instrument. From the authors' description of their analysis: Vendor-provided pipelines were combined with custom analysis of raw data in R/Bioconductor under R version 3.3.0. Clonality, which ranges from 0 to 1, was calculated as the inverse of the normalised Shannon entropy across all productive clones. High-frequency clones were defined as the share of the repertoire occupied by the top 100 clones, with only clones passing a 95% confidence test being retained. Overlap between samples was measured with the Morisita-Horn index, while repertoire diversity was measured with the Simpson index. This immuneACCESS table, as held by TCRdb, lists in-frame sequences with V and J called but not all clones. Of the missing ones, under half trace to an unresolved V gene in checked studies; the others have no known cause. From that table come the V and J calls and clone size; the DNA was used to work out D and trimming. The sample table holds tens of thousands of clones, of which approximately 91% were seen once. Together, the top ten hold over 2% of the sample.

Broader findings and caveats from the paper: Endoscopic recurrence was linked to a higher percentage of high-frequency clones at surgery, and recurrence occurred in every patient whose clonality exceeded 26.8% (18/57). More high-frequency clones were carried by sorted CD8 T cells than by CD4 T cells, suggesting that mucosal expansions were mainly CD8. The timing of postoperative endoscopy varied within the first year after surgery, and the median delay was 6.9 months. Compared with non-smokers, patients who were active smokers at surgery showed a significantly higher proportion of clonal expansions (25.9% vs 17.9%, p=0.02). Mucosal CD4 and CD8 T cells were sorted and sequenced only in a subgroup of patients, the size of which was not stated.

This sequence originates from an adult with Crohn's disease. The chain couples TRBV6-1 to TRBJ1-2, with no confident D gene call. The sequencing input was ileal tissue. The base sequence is TGTGCCAGCAGTGAGTGGCAGAGGAATGGCTACACCTTC. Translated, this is CASSEWQRNGYTF.